Each of the 25 T cell receptor beta chains below was sequenced from the same sample in a study of tumor-infiltrating lymphocytes in primary liver carcinoma. Using a constant-region primer together with ProtoScript II reverse transcriptase, TCR beta cDNA was made from 450 to 600 ng of total RNA. Libraries of TCR beta came from three nested multiplex PCR rounds with slightly modified ARM-PCR. PCR rounds one and two used TRBV1-TRBV30 forward primers with a C-beta reverse primer for approximately 11 cycles each. TCRdb re-derived calls from the multiplex PCR reads in MiXCR, one entry per CDR3 protein. Among 110,000 or so distinct CDR3 sequences listed, around 84% were seen once. The roughly 17-31 mg bulk tissue piece was not sorted before simultaneous RNA and DNA extraction. Sample: liver tumor tissue from sampling region 3. Subset: tumor region T3, left-lateral pole. The receptor set was obtained from a man between 40 and 49 years old with primary liver carcinoma and hepatitis B virus infection.

Concerning this clonotype: Mismatch with germline at one junction end may stem from a read error. This sequence joins TRBV5-6 and TRBJ2-2; D possibly corresponds to TRBD2 (6 bases). The CDR3 extends over 16 amino acids. Germline V gives CDR1 SGHDT, CDR2 YYEEEE. The CDR3 region has the DNA TGTGTCAGCAGACGTAGGCTAGCGATGAACACCGGGGAGCTGTTTTTT. The encoded protein is CVSRRRLAMNTGELFF.

Note on this clonotype: At one end, the junction sequence differs from germline, possibly due to a read error. The gene calls are TRBV7-9 and TRBJ2-5; 7 bases match TRBD1. Germline loops: CDR1 SEHNR, CDR2 FQNEAQ (reference sequence). The CDR3 length is 15 residues. The CDR3 bases are TGTACCAGCAGCTTCTGGACAGGTGGAGAAGAGACCCAGTACTTC. Translating it yields CTSSFWTGGEETQYF.

This clonotype was counted once. The chain uses TRBV9 and TRBJ2-1; TRBD1 agrees at 8 bases. There are 15 residues in the CDR3. Trimming cost V 6 bases and J 9 bases; bases outside gene matches: 14. Germline CDR1 is SGDLS and CDR2 is YYNGEE. DNA for the CDR3: TGTGCCAGCACCCGCGGGACAGGTGGTGGTGGTGAGCAGTTCTTC. Its protein product is CASTRGTGGGGEQFF.

This clonotype was found a few times. A much larger clone is a single base away; this may be a read error. The chain is built from TRBV30 and TRBJ2-2, with a tentative D call TRBD2 (5 bases). This CDR3 is 14 amino acids long. CDR1 and CDR2 from the germline V gene are GTSNPN and SVGIG (reference sequence). CDR3 residues: CVWSVVPGKGELFF. The CDR3 DNA reads as TGTGTCTGGAGTGTAGTCCCCGGGAAAGGGGAGCTGTTTTTT.

Worth noting for this clonotype: The junction departs from the called germline gene at one end, perhaps through a read error. V is TRBV6-9 and J is TRBJ2-1; 9 nucleotides match TRBD2. The length of the CDR3 is 20 residues. The germline gives CDR1 MNHGY, CDR2 SVAAGI. The CDR3 sequence is CVSSYSAGGPDRSSYNEHFF. The CDR3 DNA is TGTGTCAGCAGTTATTCCGCGGGAGGGCCCGACCGGAGCTCCTACAATGAGCACTTCTTC.

About this clonotype itself: At one end the junction does not follow the germline gene, possibly because of a read error. V gene TRBV6-5 combines with J gene TRBJ1-1; TRBD1 matches 8 bases. The CDR3 length is 14 residues. Germline values: CDR1 MNHEY, CDR2 SVGAGI. The CDR3 region has the DNA TGTGCCAGTAGATATCAGGGGGCCTACGCTGAAGCCTTCTTT. Protein: CASRYQGAYAEAFF.

On this clonotype: At one boundary the junction diverges from the germline segment, which might be a read error. The CDR3 coding sequence is TGTGCCAACAGTGACAGCCGGTTAAGCTACGAGCAGTACTTC. It translates to CANSDSRLSYEQYF. V usage is TRBV6-1 and J usage is TRBJ2-7; D might be TRBD1 (5 bases). The CDR3 has 14 residues. Germline loops: CDR1 MNHNS, CDR2 SASEGT.

About this clonotype itself: A junction boundary mismatches the germline segment, possibly from a read error. This chain joins TRBV10-1 and TRBJ2-4; TRBD2 is a possible D gene (5 bases). Germline lookup yields CDR1 WNHNN and CDR2 SYGVQD (reference sequence). This CDR3 comprises 16 residues. This CDR3 is CVSSTLSGRTKNIQYF. DNA of the CDR3: TGCGTCAGCAGCACACTATCGGGAAGGACCAAAAACATTCAGTACTTC.

This clonotype was found many times. A clone one base away is much larger, so this may be a read error. Here the CDR3 DNA reads TGTGCCATCCAAGTCACAGGTACGCAGTATTTT. This sequence encodes CAIQVTGTQYF. The genes are TRBV10-3 and TRBJ2-3, with a weak D call TRBD1 (5 bases). The CDR3 loop spans 11 amino acids. Germline V CDR1 and CDR2: ENHRY, SYGVKD.

Remarks on this clonotype: This may come from a read error, since a much larger clone is one base off. The gene calls are TRBV9 and TRBJ2-7; 8 bases agree with TRBD1. Unmatched junction bases numbered 8, after V lost 9 bases and J lost 3 bases. The CDR3 loop spans 13 amino acids. CDR1 and CDR2 (germline): SGDLS, YYNGEE. Written as DNA, the CDR3 is TGTGCCACGGCACAGGGGGGAAACTACGAGCAGTACTTC. Encoded protein: CATAQGGNYEQYF. The complete variable domain, with remaining parts taken from reference TRBV9 and TRBJ2-7, reads DSGVTQTPKHLITATGQRVTLRCSPRSGDLSVYWYQQSLDQGLQFLIQYYNGEERAKGNILERFSAQQFPDLHSELNLSSLELGDSALYFCATAQGGNYEQYFGPGTRLTVT.

Comments on this clonotype: This CDR3 is missing its conserved last phenylalanine or tryptophan, likely due to a read error. Because the CDR3's place on the DNA is in doubt, the DNA is left out and the CDR3 is given as listed by TCRdb. This chain's CDR3 is CASSGKQAGGYEQYI. This chain connects TRBV6-6 to TRBJ2-7; TRBD2 reflects the table's D call only, with no check against the DNA. The CDR3 numbers 15 amino acids, ends counted. From germline, CDR1 is MNHNY and CDR2 SVGAGI (reference sequence).

This chain connects TRBV12-3 or TRBV12-4 to TRBJ1-2, with D possibly TRBD1 on 5 matching bases. The CDR3 sequence is 15 residues long. CDR3: CISTRRGSHNYGYTF. CDR3 coding DNA: TGTATCAGCACGAGGCGGGGGTCCCATAACTATGGCTACACCTTC.

The table lists this clonotype with a count of one. This sequence may be a read error, since a much larger clone differs from it by one base. The chain uses TRBV7-3 and TRBJ1-1; 10 bases are shared with TRBD1. This CDR3 has 14 residues. CDR1 SGHTA and CDR2 FQGTGA come from the germline V gene. With 5 bases clipped from V and 6 bases from J, the junction kept 6 bases outside the gene matches. The CDR3 bases are TGTGCCAGCAGCAGGACAGGGGGGATAGCTGAAGCTTTCTTT. Translation: CASSRTGGIAEAFF.

This clonotype was observed once. A read error may account for a junction end that differs from germline. The chain carries TRBV11-2 and TRBJ2-6; tentative D call: TRBD2 (5 bases). The CDR3 has 15 amino acids. Germline loops: CDR1 SGHAT, CDR2 FQNNGV. The CDR3 is CATQRPRSGVSVLIF. Here the CDR3 DNA reads TGTGCCACCCAGCGGCCGCGCTCTGGGGTCAGCGTCCTGATTTTC. Using reference TRBV11-2 and TRBJ2-6 for the parts outside the CDR3, the full variable domain is EAGVAQSPRYKIIEKRQSVAFWCNPISGHATLYWYQQILGQGPKLLIQFQNNGVVDDSQLPKDRFSAERLKGVDSTLKIQPAKLEDSAVYLCATQRPRSGVSVLIFGAGSRLTVL.

Worth noting for this clonotype: The CDR3 does not close with the conserved phenylalanine or tryptophan, likely indicating a read error. The chain employs TRBV11-2 and TRBJ2-5; D could derive from TRBD1 or TRBD2 (6 bases each). CDR1 and CDR2 from the germline V gene are SGHAT and FQNNGV. CDR3 size: 17 residues. The CDR3 region is CSSSLYPGAAVQETQYC. CDR3 nucleotides: TGTTCCAGCAGCTTATACCCGGGGGCAGCGGTACAAGAGACCCAGTACTGC.

This clonotype was seen just once. Here the CDR3 omits its conserved ending phenylalanine or tryptophan, so a read error is the likely source. This chain joins TRBV12-3 or TRBV12-4 and TRBJ1-2; 11 bases are shared with TRBD1. This CDR3 has 14 residues. The CDR3 is CARSRTGGYDGYTL. The CDR3, as DNA: TGCGCCAGGTCACGGACAGGGGGCTATGATGGCTACACCTTG.

There are many counts of this clonotype. This chain links TRBV5-1 with TRBJ1-1; perhaps TRBD1 as D (6 bases). This CDR3 has 15 amino acids. Germline CDR1 reads SGHRS; CDR2 reads YFSETQ. V was pared by 4 bases and J by 1 base, with 14 bases between. Here the CDR3 reads CASSDRPGWNTEAFF. CDR3 coding DNA: TGCGCCAGCAGCGACAGGCCGGGGTGGAACACTGAAGCTTTCTTT.

A remark on this clonotype: Germline is not matched at one junction end, which may reflect a read error. This chain uses TRBV11-2 with TRBJ2-6; 7 nucleotides line up with TRBD1. The germline V gene encodes CDR1 SGHAT and CDR2 FQNNGV. CDR3 length: 15 amino acids. The CDR3 nucleotides read TGTGCCAGCAGCAATGACAGGGCTAGGGCCAACGTACTGACTTTC. Its protein product is CASSNDRARANVLTF.

This sequence joins TRBV5-4 and TRBJ2-3; 7 bases agree with TRBD2. Germline loops: CDR1 SGHNT, CDR2 YYREEE (reference sequence). V lost 4 bases to trimming and J lost 12 bases; unmatched junction nucleotides: 23. CDR3 length equals 17 residues. This CDR3 reads CASSAPGSSAGGVTQYF. The CDR3 coding sequence is TGTGCCAGCAGCGCCCCCGGGTCTAGCGCTGGGGGGGTTACACAGTATTTT.

The count of this clonotype is one. Germline is not matched at one junction end, which may reflect a read error. The rearrangement joins TRBV11-1 to TRBJ2-2; perhaps TRBD2 as D (5 bases). This CDR3 is 16 amino acids long. CDR1 SGHAT and CDR2 FQDESV come from the germline V gene (reference sequence). This CDR3 reads CASSDPSRANTGKLLF. For the CDR3, the DNA is TGTGCCAGCAGCGACCCTAGCCGAGCGAACACCGGGAAGCTGTTATTT.

This clonotype was seen at least ten times. As the CDR3 is not closed by the conserved phenylalanine or tryptophan, this likely results from a read error. The J gene is TRBJ1-5, the V gene TRBV12-3 or TRBV12-4; D is uncertain. V dropped 2 bases and J dropped 9 bases, with 8 bases sitting between them. This CDR3 spans 12 amino acids. The CDR3, as DNA: TGTGCCAGCAGTTTAAGTGGAGCGCCCCAGCATTCT. This sequence encodes CASSLSGAPQHS.

Concerning this clonotype: The junction does not match germline at one end; this may be a read error. The chain recombines TRBV14 with TRBJ1-6; the D is unclear. There are 14 residues in the CDR3. The V gene's germline CDR1 is SGHDN and CDR2 FVKESK. CDR3: CTSSHSRENPPLHF. CDR3 sequence (DNA): TGTACCAGCAGCCACTCAAGGGAAAATCCACCCCTCCACTTT.

V and J are TRBV11-2 and TRBJ2-7; D might be TRBD2 (5 bases). There are 11 residues in the CDR3. Germline V gives CDR1 SGHAT, CDR2 FQNNGV. V was clipped by 10 bases and J by 3 bases, with 10 bases between them. CDR3: CAIRGNYEQYF. DNA of the CDR3: TGTGCCATCCGAGGGAACTACGAGCAGTACTTC.

Concerning this clonotype itself: The junction and the germline gene differ at one end; a read error may be behind it. The chain couples TRBV4-3 to TRBJ1-6, with D possibly matching TRBD1 (6 bases). The V gene's germline CDR1 is LGHNA and CDR2 YSLEER. The CDR3 loop spans 20 amino acids. Here the CDR3 reads CASSQYLQGQGSSYNSPLHF. Written as DNA, the CDR3 is TGTGCCAGCAGCCAATATCTCCAAGGGCAGGGGTCATCCTATAATTCACCCCTCCACTTT.

A remark on this clonotype: No conserved phenylalanine or tryptophan ends this CDR3, so it is likely a read error. This chain uses TRBV4-2 with TRBJ2-7; TRBD2 aligns across 10 bases. Germline V gives CDR1 LGHNA, CDR2 YNFKEQ. The CDR3 runs 17 residues. Here the CDR3 DNA reads TGTGCCAACAGCCAAGGTCCCGCTAGCGGGAGAGCCTACGAGCAGTACTCC. Translation gives CANSQGPASGRAYEQYS.